Shown below are 25 T cell receptor beta chains from a single sample sequenced in a study of CD8+CD57+ T cells in acquired aplastic anemia. Selection for sequencing was limited to patients who had shown CD8+CD57+ cell expansion by flow cytometry. TCR beta VDJ and CDR3 were profiled, and genomic DNA was the template. TCRdb fed the reads into MiXCR, producing one record per CDR3 protein. The repertoire has 310,000 or so distinct CDR3 sequences, about 50% of them found once; the top ten carry 1% to 1.5%. The sequencing sample was made of sorted CD4+, CD8+, or CD8+CD57+ T cells (not recorded which) from PBMCs. Every receptor here comes from a human donor with aplastic anemia.

The V gene is TRBV15, the J gene TRBJ1-6; 10 bases are a match to TRBD1. From germline, CDR1 is LNHNV and CDR2 YYDKDF (reference sequence). V was clipped by 3 bases and J by 9 bases; unmatched bases: 5. The CDR3 runs to 15 residues. Here the CDR3 DNA reads TGTGCCACCAGCAGGGCGGGACAGGGGAGTTCACCCCTCCACTTT. It translates to CATSRAGQGSSPLHF.

Comment on this clonotype: A read error is likely, as this CDR3 ends without the conserved phenylalanine or tryptophan. This chain joins TRBV15 and TRBJ2-5; 13 bases line up with TRBD2. CDR3 size: 15 residues. V was clipped by 1 base and J by 5 bases; unmatched bases: 1. Germline V gene sequence: CDR1 LNHNV, CDR2 YYDKDF (reference sequence). The CDR3 loop reads CATSRGTSGSETQYL. Written as DNA, the CDR3 is TGTGCCACCAGCAGAGGGACTAGCGGGAGTGAGACCCAGTACTTA.

In this sample, this clonotype turned up a few times. A much bigger clone sits one base away, suggesting this may be a read error. V is TRBV6-1 and J is TRBJ1-5; 10 bases agree with TRBD1. Germline V gives CDR1 MNHNS, CDR2 SASEGT. This CDR3 contains 17 residues. This CDR3 reads CASSASLTGGTNQPRHF. CDR3 in DNA: TGTGCCAGCAGTGCTTCATTGACAGGGGGCACCAATCAGCCCCGGCATTTT.

The chain combines TRBV7-9 with TRBJ2-7; D is uncertain. Per the germline V gene, CDR1 is SEHNR and CDR2 is FQNEAQ (reference sequence). The CDR3 spans 12 residues. V lost 1 base and J 6 bases, leaving 7 bases between the germline ends. Here the CDR3 DNA reads TGTGCCAGCAGCTTAGGGACCGTCGAGCAGTACTTC. This codes for CASSLGTVEQYF.

This sequence joins TRBV6-2 or TRBV6-3 and TRBJ2-1; 9 bases are a match to TRBD1. Germline CDR1 MNHEY, CDR2 SVGEGT. The CDR3 contains 15 residues. J lost 7 bases, V lost 6 bases, and 10 bases had no gene match. The CDR3 sequence is CASSFGQGKANEQFF. The CDR3 nucleotides read TGTGCCAGCAGCTTCGGACAGGGGAAAGCGAATGAGCAGTTCTTC.

This clonotype was counted between two and nine times. CDR3 sequence: CATSDLRDPHNEQFF. The CDR3 DNA follows: TGTGCCACCAGTGATTTGCGGGACCCGCACAATGAGCAGTTCTTC. The V call is TRBV24-1, the J call TRBJ2-1; D may correspond to TRBD1 or TRBD2 (5 bases each). The CDR3 is 15 residues long. V lost 0 bases, J lost 5 bases, and 10 bases lay in between. Germline V gene lookup returns CDR1 KGHDR and CDR2 SFDVKD.

This chain connects TRBV5-4 to TRBJ1-2, with D unresolved. The CDR3 totals 16 residues. V was clipped by 4 bases and J by 4 bases, with 20 bases between them. Per germline, CDR1 SGHNT and CDR2 YYREEE (reference sequence). This CDR3 reads CASSQAYRDGGYGYTF. The CDR3 DNA sequence: TGTGCCAGCAGCCAAGCATACCGGGATGGAGGCTATGGCTACACCTTC.

In this sample, this clonotype turned up a few times. The V gene is TRBV7-3, the J gene TRBJ2-1; D is unresolved. CDR3 length: 15 amino acids. CDR1 SGHTA and CDR2 FQGTGA come from the germline V gene. The germline V and J ends were trimmed by 2 bases and 2 bases, with 10 bases remaining between them. The CDR3 spells CASSLGSIAYNEQFF. CDR3 nucleotide sequence: TGTGCCAGCAGCTTAGGTTCCATTGCCTACAATGAGCAGTTCTTC.

There are many counts of this clonotype. The CDR3 reads CSAKDRVYGYTF. The CDR3 region has the DNA TGCAGTGCCAAAGACAGGGTTTACGGCTACACCTTC. The chain couples TRBV20-1 to TRBJ1-2, with 7 bases fitting TRBD1. Germline V lookup: CDR1 DFQATT, CDR2 SNEGSKA (reference sequence). The CDR3 runs 12 residues. The J segment lost 8 bases and the V segment lost 6 bases, leaving 9 bases of the junction unmatched.

V is TRBV29-1 and J is TRBJ2-7; D call uncertain. Germline loops: CDR1 SQVTM, CDR2 ANQGSEA. With 4 bases removed from V and 3 bases from J, the gap between germline ends came to 19 bases. The CDR3 is made up of 15 amino acids. CDR3 nucleotides: TGCAGCGTTGTATCGGCTATGAGTTTGGGCTACGAGCAGTACTTC. Translating it yields CSVVSAMSLGYEQYF.

The chain combines TRBV2 with TRBJ1-5; no firm D call. The length of the CDR3 is 13 residues. Trimming pared 3 bases from V and 6 bases from J, leaving 9 bases between. Germline assignment: CDR1 SNHLY and CDR2 FYNNEI. DNA of the CDR3: TGTGCCAGCAGTGAGTTTACAGCTCAGCCCCAGCATTTT. Protein sequence: CASSEFTAQPQHF.

V usage is TRBV19 and J usage is TRBJ1-5, with D perhaps TRBD1 (5 bases). The CDR3 has 14 amino acids. The germline gives CDR1 LNHDA, CDR2 SQIVND (reference sequence). With 8 bases removed from V and 14 bases from J, the gap between germline ends came to 25 bases. The chain's CDR3 is CASGQLLAGGREHF. Here the CDR3 DNA reads TGTGCCAGTGGACAACTACTAGCGGGAGGGCGCGAGCATTTT.

This clonotype is a singleton in its sample. The rearrangement joins TRBV5-1 to TRBJ2-7, with TRBD1 matching 7 bases. In germline, CDR1 is SGHRS, CDR2 YFSETQ. This CDR3 has 13 amino acids. The ends lost 0 bases at V and 5 bases at J; junction bases unmatched: 2. CDR3 protein: CASSLGQGHEQYF. CDR3 nucleotide sequence: TGCGCCAGCAGCTTGGGACAGGGCCACGAGCAGTACTTC.

The chain uses TRBV12-3 or TRBV12-4 and TRBJ2-7, with D possibly matching TRBD2 (5 bases). The CDR3 consists of 13 residues. V dropped 6 bases and J dropped 7 bases, with 16 bases sitting between them. The CDR3 region has the DNA TGTGCCAGCAGCGCCGGACTCCCTACGGAGCAGTACTTC. Translation gives CASSAGLPTEQYF.

This clonotype was observed at least ten times. This chain connects TRBV18 to TRBJ2-7; a possible D gene is TRBD1 (5 bases). The CDR3 has 14 residues. The germline V gene encodes CDR1 KGHSH and CDR2 LQKENI. V was cut by 3 bases and J by 3 bases, with 12 bases left in between. The CDR3 here is CASSPTSDSYEQYF. CDR3 sequence (DNA): TGTGCCAGCTCACCGACATCAGACAGCTACGAGCAGTACTTC.

V and J are TRBV7-2 and TRBJ2-6, with D possibly matching TRBD2 (6 bases). This CDR3 comprises 16 residues. V lost 1 base and J 5 bases, leaving 12 bases between the germline ends. Germline V lookup: CDR1 SGHTA, CDR2 FQGNSA. CDR3 residues: CASSLGGGYRANVLTF. The CDR3 DNA reads TGTGCCAGCAGCTTAGGTGGAGGGTATAGGGCCAACGTCCTGACTTTC.

This clonotype showed up just a few times. V is TRBV25-1 and J is TRBJ2-1, with 11 nucleotides matching TRBD2. The CDR3 contains 15 residues. In germline, CDR1 is MGHDK, CDR2 SYGVNS. V was pared by 9 bases and J by 2 bases, with 6 bases of the junction left unmatched. This CDR3 reads CASMSSGGTYNEQFF. The CDR3 bases are TGTGCCAGTATGTCTAGCGGGGGGACCTACAATGAGCAGTTCTTC.

V is TRBV7-9 and J is TRBJ2-2; D is perhaps TRBD1 or TRBD2 (5 bases each). CDR3 length equals 13 residues. CDR1 and CDR2 from the germline V gene are SEHNR and FQNEAQ (reference sequence). Trimming cost V 5 bases and J 6 bases, with 10 bases left between them. The DNA of the CDR3 is TGTGCCAGCAGCGCAATGGGGGCCGGGGAGCTGTTTTTT. Translation gives CASSAMGAGELFF.

The V gene is TRBV20-1, the J gene TRBJ2-5, with D perhaps given as TRBD1 or TRBD2 (6 bases each). Germline V gene sequence: CDR1 DFQATT, CDR2 SNEGSKA (reference sequence). There are 15 residues in the CDR3. The V gene lost 3 bases and the J gene lost 0 bases, with 14 bases spanning the gap. The CDR3 protein is CSASGGQSYQETQYF. The DNA for the CDR3 is TGCAGTGCTAGTGGGGGGCAGTCTTACCAAGAGACCCAGTACTTC.

The chain employs TRBV9 and TRBJ1-6, with D tentatively TRBD1 (6 bases). V was shortened by 0 bases and J by 2 bases, with 9 bases between the two germline ends. The CDR3 has 16 residues. Germline V gene data show CDR1 as SGDLS and CDR2 as YYNGEE. The CDR3 nucleotides read TGTGCCAGCAGCGTAGCCTGGGGGCCCTATAATTCACCCCTCCACTTT. Residues: CASSVAWGPYNSPLHF.

The chain employs TRBV7-9 and TRBJ2-2, with D unclear. Germline V gene sequence: CDR1 SEHNR, CDR2 FQNEAQ (reference sequence). The CDR3 covers 13 residues. The V end was cut by 4 bases, the J end by 7 bases, with 10 bases between. The CDR3 nucleotides are TGTGCCAGCAGCTCAGTAGGGATCGGGGAGCTGTTTTTT. Translation gives CASSSVGIGELFF.

The CDR3 sequence is CASSPGVTGELFF. The CDR3 DNA sequence: TGTGCCAGCAGTCCAGGGGTTACCGGGGAGCTGTTTTTT. The genes are TRBV25-1 and TRBJ2-2; possibly TRBD1 for D (6 bases). The CDR3 is 13 amino acids. V dropped 5 bases and J dropped 5 bases, with 9 bases sitting between them. CDR1 and CDR2 from the germline V gene are MGHDK and SYGVNS.

The chain recombines TRBV9 with TRBJ1-1; D remains ambiguous. The V end lost 0 bases, the J end lost 1 base, and 7 bases lay between the germline ends. Per germline, CDR1 SGDLS and CDR2 YYNGEE. CDR3 length: 14 residues. CDR3 amino acids: CASSVEAENTEAFF. CDR3 nucleotide sequence: TGTGCCAGCAGCGTAGAGGCAGAGAACACTGAAGCTTTCTTT. The full variable domain, rest sourced from reference TRBV9 and TRBJ1-1, is DSGVTQTPKHLITATGQRVTLRCSPRSGDLSVYWYQQSLDQGLQFLIQYYNGEERAKGNILERFSAQQFPDLHSELNLSSLELGDSALYFCASSVEAENTEAFFGQGTRLTVV.

The chain has TRBV29-1 and TRBJ2-5, with 8 bases fitting TRBD1. The CDR3 totals 13 residues. Germline CDR1 reads SQVTM; CDR2 reads ANQGSEA. J gave up 2 bases and V 5 bases, and 4 bases lay outside the gene matches. The CDR3 DNA is TGCAGCGTTCAGACAGGGGAACAAGAGACCCAGTACTTC. This gives the protein CSVQTGEQETQYF.

The sample holds a few counts of this clonotype. V gene TRBV5-1 combines with J gene TRBJ2-1; weak D call: TRBD1 (5 bases). Germline loops: CDR1 SGHRS, CDR2 YFSETQ. CDR3 size: 12 residues. V dropped 5 bases and J dropped 6 bases, with 9 bases sitting between them. The CDR3 DNA sequence: TGCGCCAGCAGTACGACAGTCAATGAGCAGTTCTTC. Its translation: CASSTTVNEQFF.